This T cell receptor beta chain is drawn from a study of PD-L1 blockade in urothelial cancer. Across the study: Typically, measured as a median, blood samples had about 140,000 T cells. The study's findings and limits: Larger 3-week expansion of tumor-associated blood clones was seen in durable-benefit patients.

About this clone: Its antigen is undetermined.

The sample's time point: peripheral blood 6 weeks after treatment start. CDR1 and CDR2 (germline): LNHNV, YYDKDF (reference sequence). V was pared by 4 bases and J by 2 bases, with 11 bases of the junction left unmatched. The CDR3 sequence is 19 residues long. PCRs each included synthetic TCR analog templates spiked in. Data came from immunoSEQ multiplex PCR; TCRdb stores just in-frame clones and leaves some out. Of over 100,000 clones in the sample, around 93% were seen once. This rearrangement joins TRBV15 to TRBJ2-3; 14 bases are shared with TRBD2. The sequences come from PBMCs, collected around atezolizumab (anti-PD-L1) treatment. The receptor was derived from a man aged 55-75 years with urothelial cancer. CDR3 DNA: TGTGCCACCAGCAAAGAAGGACTAGCGGGGGGAGGGGACACAGATACGCAGTATTTT. This encodes CATSKEGLAGGGDTDTQYF.